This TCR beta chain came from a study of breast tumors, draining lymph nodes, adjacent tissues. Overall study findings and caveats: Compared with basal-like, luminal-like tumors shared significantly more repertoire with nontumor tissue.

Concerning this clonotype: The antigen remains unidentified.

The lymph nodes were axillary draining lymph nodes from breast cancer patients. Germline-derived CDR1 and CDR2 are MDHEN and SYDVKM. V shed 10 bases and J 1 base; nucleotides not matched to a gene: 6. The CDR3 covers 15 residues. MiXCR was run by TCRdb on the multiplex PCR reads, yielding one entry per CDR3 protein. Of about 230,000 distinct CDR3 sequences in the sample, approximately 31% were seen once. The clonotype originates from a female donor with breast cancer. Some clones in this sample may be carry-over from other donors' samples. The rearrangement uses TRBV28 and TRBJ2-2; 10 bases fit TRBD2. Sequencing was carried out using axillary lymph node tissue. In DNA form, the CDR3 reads TGTGCCACCCGGGGACTAGCGCTGAACACCGGGGAGCTGTTTTTT. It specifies CATRGLALNTGELFF.